This T cell receptor (beta chain) was found in a study of T cell responses to AZD1222 COVID-19 vaccine. The study, taken as a whole, reports: Close to half of all spike-specific TCRs reportedly target regions of the variants that are unmutated. In a largely white British group with more females than males, clonal diversity was possibly underestimated.

Samples with a second dose at about 4 or about 12 weeks were pooled together. Using immunoSEQ multiplex PCR, the repertoire was profiled, and TCRdb retains in-frame clones only, with some absent. The data contain about 180,000 clones, 88% of them singletons. A word on this clone: Its cognate antigen is unknown.

The V gene lost 6 bases and the J gene lost 7 bases, with 15 bases spanning the gap. The CDR3 covers 13 residues. Per the germline V gene, CDR1 is MNHEY and CDR2 is SVGAGI. V and J are TRBV6-5 and TRBJ1-2, with a tentative D call TRBD1 (6 bases). The sequencing used peripheral blood, collected 28 days after the second AZD1222 dose. The sequence derives from an adult who received the AZD1222 COVID-19 vaccine. The CDR3 DNA sequence: TGTGCCAGCAGATCCGCAGGGGCGGTTGGCTACACCTTC. Its protein product is CASRSAGAVGYTF.